This TCR beta chain was documented in a study of shared clonotypes between healthy human individuals. General study findings and limits: It was the few donors that limited the genetic and exposure-history diversity represented. Relative to clonotypes present in all four donors, those not shared had lower generation probabilities.

Adult donors, all healthy and HIV-negative, had no recent acute infections or vaccinations. This clone was found many times. Its specificity is not known. Other DNA sequences in this specimen translate into the identical CDR3. Profiling relied on immunoSEQ multiplex PCR, and the TCRdb table lists in-frame clones only, not all of them. This table holds a few hundred thousand clones, approximately 79% found once. The CDR3 totals 16 residues. Trimming took 7 bases from V and 0 from J; bases not matched to a gene: 14. Germline-derived CDR1 and CDR2 are SQVTM and ANQGSEA. The V call is TRBV29-1, the J call TRBJ1-2; 7 nucleotides align to TRBD1. Sequences were obtained from memory CD4+ T cells sorted from blood. The subset: CD45RA-negative fraction. This clonotype was obtained from a man in his thirties or forties in good health. The chain's CDR3 is CSEAPFPGQTNYGYTF. CDR3 in DNA: TGCAGCGAAGCCCCCTTTCCGGGACAGACTAACTATGGCTACACCTTC. Full variable domain (rest looked up from reference TRBV29-1 and TRBJ1-2): SAVISQKPSRDICQRGTSLTIQCQVDSQVTMMFWYRQQPGQSLTLIATANQGSEATYESGFVIDKFPISRPNLTFSTLTVSNMSPEDSSIYLCSEAPFPGQTNYGYTFGSGTRLTVV.